This T cell receptor beta chain appears in the sequencing data of a study of T-cell reconstitution after alpha-beta-depleted transplantation in children. Germline V gene sequence: CDR1 MGHRA, CDR2 YSYEKL. The CDR3 runs 14 residues. V was clipped by 2 bases and J by 5 bases, with 12 bases between them. This clonotype was seen more than once but under ten times. What it recognizes is unknown. Using unique molecular identifiers, the investigators prepared the TCRbeta library. TCRdb recomputed calls from the PCR reads with MiXCR, one row per CDR3 protein. The table lists about 830,000 distinct CDR3 sequences, about 16% of them singletons. Overall study findings and caveats: Several patients had high TCRbeta diversity at day 60; it came from surviving recipient T cells and thymic progenitors. Expanded graft clones, several hundred of them, were reportedly the source of alpha-beta T cells about two months after transplant. The authors attributed T-cell counts and diversity one year after transplant mostly to newly produced T cells.

The chain is built from TRBV4-1 and TRBJ2-5; tentative D call: TRBD2 (5 bases). The source was PBMCs, mostly from graft donor cells, collected 360 days after TCRalphabeta/CD19-depleted stem cell transplant. The sequence came from a male patient younger than 18 who had a stem cell transplant for acute lymphoblastic leukemia, so the T cells may come from the graft donor. Written as DNA, the CDR3 is TGCGCCAGCAGCCAATTCGGGGATCAGGAGACCCAGTACTTC. Amino acid sequence: CASSQFGDQETQYF.